This T cell receptor beta chain is from a study of CD8 T cells in Susac syndrome. Susac syndrome patients met recently defined diagnostic criteria for definite or probable disease. Random hexamers primed reverse transcription of about 0.45 to 1 ug RNA. TCRdb reprocessed the immunoSEQ multiplex PCR reads with MiXCR, giving one entry per CDR3 protein. The repertoire holds 120,000 or so distinct CDR3 sequences, about 94% seen once, with 0.21% in the top ten. The TCR originated in a human donor with Susac syndrome. The sample comprised CD8+ T cells from PBMCs.

The CDR3 region has the DNA TGTGCCAGCAGCCGTGGGAACCTCATGAACACTGAAGCTTTCTTT. Translating gives CASSRGNLMNTEAFF. V usage is TRBV3-1 and J usage is TRBJ1-1; no clear D gene. Looked up from germline, CDR1 is LGHDT and CDR2 is YNNKEL (reference sequence). The length of the CDR3 is 15 residues. Trimming took off 4 bases at V and 0 bases at J, with 12 bases between the two ends.